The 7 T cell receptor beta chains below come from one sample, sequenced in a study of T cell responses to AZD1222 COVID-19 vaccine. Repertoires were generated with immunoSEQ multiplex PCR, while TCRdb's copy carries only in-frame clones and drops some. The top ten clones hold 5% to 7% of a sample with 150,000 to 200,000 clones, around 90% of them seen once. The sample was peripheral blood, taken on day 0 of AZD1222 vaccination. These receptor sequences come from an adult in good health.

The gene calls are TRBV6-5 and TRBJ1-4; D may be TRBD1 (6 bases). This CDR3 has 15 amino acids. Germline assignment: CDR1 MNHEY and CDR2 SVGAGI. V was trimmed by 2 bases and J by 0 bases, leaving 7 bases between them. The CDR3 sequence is CASSYTGTTNEKLFF. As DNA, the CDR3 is TGTGCCAGCAGTTACACAGGGACAACTAATGAAAAACTGTTTTTT.

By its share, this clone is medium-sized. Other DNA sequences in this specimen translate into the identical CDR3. CDR3 protein: CASSPETATYEQYF. The DNA of the CDR3 is TGTGCCAGCAGTCCGGAGACAGCTACCTACGAGCAGTACTTC. The chain is built from TRBV3-1 (or the pseudogene TRBV3-2) and TRBJ2-7; D perhaps matches TRBD1 (5 bases). Germline assignment: CDR1 LGHDT and CDR2 YNNKEL (reference sequence). V lost 6 bases to trimming and J lost 2 bases, with 14 bases between them. This CDR3 has 14 amino acids.

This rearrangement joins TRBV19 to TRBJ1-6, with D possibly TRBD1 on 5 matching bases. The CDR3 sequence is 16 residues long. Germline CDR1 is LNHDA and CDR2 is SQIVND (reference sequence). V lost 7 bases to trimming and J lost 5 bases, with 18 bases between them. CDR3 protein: CASTAGTYSNNSPLHF. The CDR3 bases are TGTGCCAGTACCGCCGGGACTTATTCAAATAATTCACCCCTCCACTTT.

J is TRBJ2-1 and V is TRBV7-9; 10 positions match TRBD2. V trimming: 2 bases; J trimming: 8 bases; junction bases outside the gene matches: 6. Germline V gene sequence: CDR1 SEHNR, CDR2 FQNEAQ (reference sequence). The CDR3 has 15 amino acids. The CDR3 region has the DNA TGTGCCAGCAGCTTAAAACTAGCGGGGAGGTATGAGCAGTTCTTC. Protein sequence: CASSLKLAGRYEQFF.

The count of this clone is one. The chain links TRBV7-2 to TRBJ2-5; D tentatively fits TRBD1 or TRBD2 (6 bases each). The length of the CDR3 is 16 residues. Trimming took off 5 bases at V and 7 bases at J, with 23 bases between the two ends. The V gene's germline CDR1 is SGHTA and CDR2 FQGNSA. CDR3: CASSGIPGASIGTQYF. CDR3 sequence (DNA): TGTGCCAGCAGCGGGATCCCGGGGGCCTCAATTGGGACCCAGTACTTC.

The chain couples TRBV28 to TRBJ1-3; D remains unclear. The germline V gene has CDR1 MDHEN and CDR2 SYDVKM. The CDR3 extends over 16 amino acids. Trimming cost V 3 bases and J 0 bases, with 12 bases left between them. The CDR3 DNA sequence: TGTGCCAGCAGTTTCCGGCACACAGCCTCTGGAAACACCATATATTTT. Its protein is CASSFRHTASGNTIYF. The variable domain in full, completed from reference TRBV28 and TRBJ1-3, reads DVKVTQSSRYLVKRTGEKVFLECVQDMDHENMFWYRQDPGLGLRLIYFSYDVKMKEKGDIPEGYSVSREKKERFSLILESASTNQTSMYLCASSFRHTASGNTIYFGEGSWLTVV.

In nucleotides, the CDR3 is TGCGCCAGCAAAACTAGCGGGATTACCACAGATACGCAGTATTTT. Its protein product is CASKTSGITTDTQYF. V is TRBV5-1 and J is TRBJ2-3; 10 nucleotides line up with TRBD2. Losses at the gene ends were 6 bases for V and 2 bases for J; bases not matched to a gene: 6. The germline V gene has CDR1 SGHRS and CDR2 YFSETQ. The CDR3 consists of 15 residues.